The clone carrying this T cell receptor (beta chain) appeared many times. The data are from a study of T-cell reconstitution after alpha-beta-depleted transplantation in children. Germline V lookup: CDR1 SGHAT, CDR2 FQNNGV. Trimming removed 3 bases from V and 8 bases from J; junction bases left unmatched: 4. The CDR3 extends over 14 amino acids. A library of TCRbeta sequences, prepared with unique molecular identifiers, was generated. A single record per CDR3 protein comes from TCRdb applying MiXCR to the PCR reads. In the table there are around 96,000 distinct CDR3 sequences, 12% of which are singletons.

The sequence was obtained from a human donor who donated a stem cell graft to a child with inherited bone marrow failure. Sample: PBMCs from the stem cell graft donor, taken from the stem cell graft. The V and J genes are TRBV11-2 and TRBJ1-4; 9 bases line up with TRBD1. This chain's CDR3 is CASSLTGGLEKLFF. In DNA form, the CDR3 reads TGTGCCAGCAGCTTGACAGGGGGTCTGGAAAAACTGTTTTTT.